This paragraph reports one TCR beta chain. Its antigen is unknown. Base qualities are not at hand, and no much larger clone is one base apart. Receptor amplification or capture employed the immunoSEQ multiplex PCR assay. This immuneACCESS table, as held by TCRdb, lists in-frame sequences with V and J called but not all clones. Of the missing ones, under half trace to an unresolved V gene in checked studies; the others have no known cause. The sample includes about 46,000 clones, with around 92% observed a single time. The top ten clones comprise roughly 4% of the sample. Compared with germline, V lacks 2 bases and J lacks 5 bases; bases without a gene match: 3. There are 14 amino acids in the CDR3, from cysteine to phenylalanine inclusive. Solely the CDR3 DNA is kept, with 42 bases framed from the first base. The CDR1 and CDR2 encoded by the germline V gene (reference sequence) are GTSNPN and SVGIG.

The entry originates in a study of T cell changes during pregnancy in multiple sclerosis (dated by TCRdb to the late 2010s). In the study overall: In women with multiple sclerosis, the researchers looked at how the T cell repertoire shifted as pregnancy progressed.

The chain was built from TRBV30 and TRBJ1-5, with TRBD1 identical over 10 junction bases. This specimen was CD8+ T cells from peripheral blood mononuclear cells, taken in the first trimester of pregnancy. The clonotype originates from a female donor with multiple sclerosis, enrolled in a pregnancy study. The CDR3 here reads CAWSYGTGDQPQHF. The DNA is TGTGCCTGGAGTTATGGGACAGGGGATCAGCCCCAGCATTTT.